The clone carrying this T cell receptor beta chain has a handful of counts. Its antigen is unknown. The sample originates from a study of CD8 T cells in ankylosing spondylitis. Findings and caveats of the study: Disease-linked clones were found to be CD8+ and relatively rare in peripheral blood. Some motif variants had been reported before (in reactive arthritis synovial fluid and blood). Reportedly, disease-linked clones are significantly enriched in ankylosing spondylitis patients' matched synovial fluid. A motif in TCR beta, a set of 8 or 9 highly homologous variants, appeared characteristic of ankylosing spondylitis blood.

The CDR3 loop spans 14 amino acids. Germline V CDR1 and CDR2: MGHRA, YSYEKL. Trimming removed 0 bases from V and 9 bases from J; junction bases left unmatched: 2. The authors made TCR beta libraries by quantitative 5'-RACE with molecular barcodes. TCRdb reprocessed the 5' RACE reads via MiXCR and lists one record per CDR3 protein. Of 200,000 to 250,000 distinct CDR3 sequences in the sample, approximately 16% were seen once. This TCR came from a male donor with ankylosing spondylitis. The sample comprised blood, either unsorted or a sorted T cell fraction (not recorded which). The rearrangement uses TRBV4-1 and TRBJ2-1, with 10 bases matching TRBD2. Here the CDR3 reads CASSQELAGPEQFF. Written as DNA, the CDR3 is TGCGCCAGCAGCCAAGAACTAGCGGGGCCTGAGCAGTTCTTC.